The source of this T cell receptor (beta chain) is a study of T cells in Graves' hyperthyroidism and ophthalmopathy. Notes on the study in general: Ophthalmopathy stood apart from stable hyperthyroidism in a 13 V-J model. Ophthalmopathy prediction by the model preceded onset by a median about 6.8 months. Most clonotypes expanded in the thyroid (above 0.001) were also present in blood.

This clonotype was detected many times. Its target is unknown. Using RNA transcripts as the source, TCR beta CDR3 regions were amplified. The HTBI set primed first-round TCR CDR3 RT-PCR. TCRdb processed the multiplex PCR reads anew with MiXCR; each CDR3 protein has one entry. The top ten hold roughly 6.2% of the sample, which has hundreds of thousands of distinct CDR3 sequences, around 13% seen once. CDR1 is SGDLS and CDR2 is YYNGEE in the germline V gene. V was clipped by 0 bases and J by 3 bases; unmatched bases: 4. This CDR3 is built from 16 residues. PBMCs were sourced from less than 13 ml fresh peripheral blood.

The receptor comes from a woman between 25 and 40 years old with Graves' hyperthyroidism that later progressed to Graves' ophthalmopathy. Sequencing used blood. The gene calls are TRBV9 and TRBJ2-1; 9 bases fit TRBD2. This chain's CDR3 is CASSVEASGIYNEQFF. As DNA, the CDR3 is TGTGCCAGCAGCGTAGAAGCTAGCGGGATCTACAATGAGCAGTTCTTC.